This T cell receptor (beta chain) was recorded in a study of shared clonotypes between healthy human individuals. Study findings and constraints: Unshared clonotypes carried lower generation probabilities than those common to all four donors. Around 5.3% of naive CD4 clonotypes were shared across a few donors.

The method was immunoSEQ multiplex PCR; TCRdb's version includes in-frame clones alone and lacks a portion of them. Of approximately 1.5 million clones in the sample, approximately 98.5% are singletons; the top ten hold 0.36%. Of note for this clone: Its cognate antigen is unknown. Within the sample, other DNA sequences also encode this same CDR3.

This clonotype was obtained from a man aged 25 to 40 in good health. Specimen: naive CD4+ T cells sorted from blood. Subset specified: CD45RA+ positively selected.

CDR3 region: CSVVGQGRNEQFF. The CDR3 coding sequence is TGCAGCGTCGTGGGACAGGGTAGGAATGAGCAGTTCTTC. The V call is TRBV29-1, the J call TRBJ2-1, with 9 bases fitting TRBD1. CDR3 size: 13 residues. V shed 6 bases, J shed 7 bases, and the junction held 7 bases outside the gene matches. Germline loops: CDR1 SQVTM, CDR2 ANQGSEA.